This T cell receptor beta chain emerged from a study of T-cell reconstitution after alpha-beta-depleted transplantation in children. The library targeted TCRbeta and was prepared with unique molecular identifiers. TCRdb re-analysed the PCR reads in MiXCR, keeping a single row per CDR3 protein. Of 600,000 to 700,000 distinct CDR3 sequences detected, 16% appear once; the ten largest clones hold 1.1%. CDR1 SEHNR and CDR2 FQNEAQ come from the germline V gene (reference sequence). V lost 6 bases, J lost 8 bases, and 11 bases lay in between. The CDR3 has 12 amino acids. The table lists this clonotype with many counts.

The rearrangement joins TRBV7-9 to TRBJ2-1, with TRBD2 as a possible D gene (5 bases). The source was PBMCs from the stem cell graft donor, collected from the stem cell graft. The clonotype comes from a human donor who donated a stem cell graft to a child with acute myeloid leukemia. The CDR3 spells CASSHVGDEQFF. In DNA form, the CDR3 reads TGTGCCAGCAGTCACGTCGGGGATGAGCAGTTCTTC.